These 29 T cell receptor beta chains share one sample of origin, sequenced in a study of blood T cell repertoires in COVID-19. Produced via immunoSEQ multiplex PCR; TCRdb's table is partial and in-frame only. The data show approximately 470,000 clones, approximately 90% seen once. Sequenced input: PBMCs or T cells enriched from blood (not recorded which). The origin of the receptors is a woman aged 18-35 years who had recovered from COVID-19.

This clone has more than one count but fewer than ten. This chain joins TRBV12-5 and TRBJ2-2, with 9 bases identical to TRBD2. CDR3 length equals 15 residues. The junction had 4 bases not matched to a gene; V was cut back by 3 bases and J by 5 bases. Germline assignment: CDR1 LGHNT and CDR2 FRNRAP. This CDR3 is CASGLRTSATGELFF. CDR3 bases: TGTGCTAGTGGTTTACGGACTAGCGCGACCGGGGAGCTGTTTTTT.

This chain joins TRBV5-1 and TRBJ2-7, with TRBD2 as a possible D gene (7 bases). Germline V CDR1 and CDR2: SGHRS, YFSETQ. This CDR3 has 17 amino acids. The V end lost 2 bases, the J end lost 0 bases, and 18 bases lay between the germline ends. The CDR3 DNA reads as TGCGCCAGCAGCTTAGGCGGGGGCCGCACCTTCTCCTACGAGCAGTACTTC. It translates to CASSLGGGRTFSYEQYF.

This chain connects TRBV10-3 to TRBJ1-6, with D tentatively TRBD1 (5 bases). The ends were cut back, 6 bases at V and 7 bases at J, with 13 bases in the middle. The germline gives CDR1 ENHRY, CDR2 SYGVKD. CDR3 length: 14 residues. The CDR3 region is CAISPGLGNSPLHF. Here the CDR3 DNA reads TGTGCCATCAGCCCGGGACTGGGGAATTCACCCCTCCACTTT.

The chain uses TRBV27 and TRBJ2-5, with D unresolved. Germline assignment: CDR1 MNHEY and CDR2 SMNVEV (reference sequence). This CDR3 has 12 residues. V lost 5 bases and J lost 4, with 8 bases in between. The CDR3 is CASSDGRETQYF. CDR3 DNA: TGTGCCAGCAGTGATGGCCGAGAGACCCAGTACTTC.

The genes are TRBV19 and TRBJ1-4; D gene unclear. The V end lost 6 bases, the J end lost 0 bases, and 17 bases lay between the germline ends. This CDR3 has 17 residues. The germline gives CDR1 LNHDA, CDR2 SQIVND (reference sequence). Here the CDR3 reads CASRYDRGNPTNEKLFF. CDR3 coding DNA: TGTGCCAGTAGGTACGACCGAGGGAACCCAACTAATGAAAAACTGTTTTTT.

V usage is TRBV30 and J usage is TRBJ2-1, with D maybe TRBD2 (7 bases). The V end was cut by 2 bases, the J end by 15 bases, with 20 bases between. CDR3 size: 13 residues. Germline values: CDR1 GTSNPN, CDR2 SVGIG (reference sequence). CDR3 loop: CAWSTSLGGAAFF. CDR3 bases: TGTGCCTGGAGTACATCCCTAGGGGGGGCCGCGTTCTTC.

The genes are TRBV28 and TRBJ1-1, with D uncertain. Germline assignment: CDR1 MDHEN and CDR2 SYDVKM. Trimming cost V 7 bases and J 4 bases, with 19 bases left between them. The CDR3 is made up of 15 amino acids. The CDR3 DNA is TGTGCCAGCACCTGGTCGGGTCCCAGTAGCACTGAAGCTTTCTTT. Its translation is CASTWSGPSSTEAFF. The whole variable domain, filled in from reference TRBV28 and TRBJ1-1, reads DVKVTQSSRYLVKRTGEKVFLECVQDMDHENMFWYRQDPGLGLRLIYFSYDVKMKEKGDIPEGYSVSREKKERFSLILESASTNQTSMYLCASTWSGPSSTEAFFGQGTRLTVV.

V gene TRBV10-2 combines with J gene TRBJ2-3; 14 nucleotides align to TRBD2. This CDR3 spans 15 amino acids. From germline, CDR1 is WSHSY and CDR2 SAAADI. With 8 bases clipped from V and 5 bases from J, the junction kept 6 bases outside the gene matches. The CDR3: CASGLAGGPQDTQYF. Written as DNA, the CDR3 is TGCGCCAGCGGACTAGCGGGGGGACCACAAGATACGCAGTATTTT.

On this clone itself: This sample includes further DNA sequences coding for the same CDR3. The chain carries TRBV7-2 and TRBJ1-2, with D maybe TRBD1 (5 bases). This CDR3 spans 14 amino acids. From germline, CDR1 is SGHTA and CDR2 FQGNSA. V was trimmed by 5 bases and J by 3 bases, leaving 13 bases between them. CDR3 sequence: CASSLDGGDYGYTF. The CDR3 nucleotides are TGTGCCAGCAGCCTGGATGGGGGGGACTATGGCTACACCTTC. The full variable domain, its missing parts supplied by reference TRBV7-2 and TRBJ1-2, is GAGVSQSPSNKVTEKGKDVELRCDPISGHTALYWYRQSLGQGLEFLIYFQGNSAPDKSGLPSDRFSAERTGGSVSTLTIQRTQQEDSAVYLCASSLDGGDYGYTFGSGTRLTVV.

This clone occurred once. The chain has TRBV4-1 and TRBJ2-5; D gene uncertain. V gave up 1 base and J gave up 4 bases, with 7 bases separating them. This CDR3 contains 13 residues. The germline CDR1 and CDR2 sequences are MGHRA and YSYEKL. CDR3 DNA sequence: TGCGCCAGCAGCCAAGGTAGTCTAGAGACCCAGTACTTC. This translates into CASSQGSLETQYF.

In nucleotides, the CDR3 is TGCGCCAGCAGCCGCATACCCACAGGGGGCACTGAAGCTTTCTTT. It encodes CASSRIPTGGTEAFF. V is TRBV5-1 and J is TRBJ1-1, with 8 bases lining up with TRBD1. From germline, CDR1 is SGHRS and CDR2 YFSETQ. Unmatched junction bases numbered 9, after V lost 4 bases and J lost 4 bases. This CDR3 spans 15 amino acids.

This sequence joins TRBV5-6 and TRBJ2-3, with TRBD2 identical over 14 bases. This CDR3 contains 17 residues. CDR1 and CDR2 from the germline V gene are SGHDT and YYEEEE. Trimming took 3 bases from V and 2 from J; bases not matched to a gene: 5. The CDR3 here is CASSSRTSGGYTDTQYF. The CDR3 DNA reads TGTGCCAGCAGCTCCCGGACTAGCGGGGGGTACACAGATACGCAGTATTTT.

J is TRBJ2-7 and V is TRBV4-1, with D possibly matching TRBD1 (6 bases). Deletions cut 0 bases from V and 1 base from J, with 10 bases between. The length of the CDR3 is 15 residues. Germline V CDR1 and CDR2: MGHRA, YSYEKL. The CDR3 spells CASSQDNRESYEQYF. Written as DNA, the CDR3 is TGCGCCAGCAGCCAAGATAACAGGGAATCCTACGAGCAGTACTTC.

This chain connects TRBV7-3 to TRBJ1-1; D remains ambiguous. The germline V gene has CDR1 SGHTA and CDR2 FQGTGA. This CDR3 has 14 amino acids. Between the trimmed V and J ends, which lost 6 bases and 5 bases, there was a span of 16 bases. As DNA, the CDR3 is TGTGCCAGCAGTAATAGGAGGGATGCGACTGAAGCTTTCTTT. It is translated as CASSNRRDATEAFF.

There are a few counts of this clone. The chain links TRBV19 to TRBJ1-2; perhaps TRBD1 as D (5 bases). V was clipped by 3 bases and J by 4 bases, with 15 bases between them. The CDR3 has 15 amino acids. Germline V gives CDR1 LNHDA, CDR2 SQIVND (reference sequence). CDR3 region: CASSIAGGGGYGYTF. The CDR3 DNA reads TGTGCCAGTAGTATCGCGGGGGGTGGAGGCTATGGCTACACCTTC.

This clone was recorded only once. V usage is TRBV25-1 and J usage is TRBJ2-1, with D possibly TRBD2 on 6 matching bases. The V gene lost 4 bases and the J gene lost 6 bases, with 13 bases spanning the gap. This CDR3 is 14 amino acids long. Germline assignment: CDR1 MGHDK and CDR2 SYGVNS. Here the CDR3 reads CASSGTSSRNEQFF. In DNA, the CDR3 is TGTGCCAGCAGTGGAACTAGCTCCCGCAATGAGCAGTTCTTC.

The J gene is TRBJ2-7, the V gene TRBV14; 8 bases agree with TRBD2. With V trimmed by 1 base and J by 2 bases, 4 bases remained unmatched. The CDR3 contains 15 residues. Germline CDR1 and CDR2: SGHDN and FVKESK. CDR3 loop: CASSQGSGGTYEQYF. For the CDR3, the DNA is TGTGCCAGCAGCCAAGGCAGCGGGGGAACCTACGAGCAGTACTTC.

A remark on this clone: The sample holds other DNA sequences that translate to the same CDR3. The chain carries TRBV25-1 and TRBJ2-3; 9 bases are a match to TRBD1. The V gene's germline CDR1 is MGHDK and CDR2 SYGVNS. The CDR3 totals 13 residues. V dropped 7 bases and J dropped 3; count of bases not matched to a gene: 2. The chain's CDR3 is CASNGQGTDTQYF. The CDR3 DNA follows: TGTGCCAGCAATGGACAGGGGACAGATACGCAGTATTTT.

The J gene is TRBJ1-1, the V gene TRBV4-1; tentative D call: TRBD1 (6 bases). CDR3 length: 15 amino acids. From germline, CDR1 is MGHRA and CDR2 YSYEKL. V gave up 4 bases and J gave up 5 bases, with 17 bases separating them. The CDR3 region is CASSPTRGGETEAFF. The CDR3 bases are TGCGCCAGCAGCCCTACAAGAGGGGGGGAAACTGAAGCTTTCTTT.

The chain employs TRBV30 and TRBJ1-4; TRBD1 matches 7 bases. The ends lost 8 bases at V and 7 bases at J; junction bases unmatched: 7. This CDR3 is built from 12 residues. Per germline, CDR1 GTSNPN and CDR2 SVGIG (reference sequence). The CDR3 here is CAGRGRGEKLFF. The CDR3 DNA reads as TGTGCCGGAAGGGGGCGAGGTGAAAAACTGTTTTTT.

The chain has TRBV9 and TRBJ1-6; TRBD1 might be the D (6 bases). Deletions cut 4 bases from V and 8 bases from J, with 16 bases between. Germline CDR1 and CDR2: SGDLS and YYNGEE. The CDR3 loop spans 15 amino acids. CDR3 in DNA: TGTGCCAGCAGCTCCGGACAGCCCTGGCATTCACCCCTCCACTTT. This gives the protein CASSSGQPWHSPLHF.

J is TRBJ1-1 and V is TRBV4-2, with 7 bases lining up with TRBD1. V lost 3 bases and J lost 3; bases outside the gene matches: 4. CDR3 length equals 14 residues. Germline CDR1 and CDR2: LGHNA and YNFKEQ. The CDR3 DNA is TGTGCCAGCAGCCAGCGCGACAGGGACACTGAAGCTTTCTTT. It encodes CASSQRDRDTEAFF.

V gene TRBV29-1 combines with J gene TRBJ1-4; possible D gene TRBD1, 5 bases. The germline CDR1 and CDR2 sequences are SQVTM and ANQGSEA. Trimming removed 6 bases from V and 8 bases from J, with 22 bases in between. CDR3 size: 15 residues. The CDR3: CSVALGVLRKEKLFF. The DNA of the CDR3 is TGCAGCGTCGCTTTAGGGGTTCTAAGGAAGGAAAAACTGTTTTTT.

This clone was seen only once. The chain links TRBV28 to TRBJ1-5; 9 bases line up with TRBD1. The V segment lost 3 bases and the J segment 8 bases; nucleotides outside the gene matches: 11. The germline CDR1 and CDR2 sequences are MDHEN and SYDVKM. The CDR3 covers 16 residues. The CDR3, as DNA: TGTGCCAGCAGTTTCTCCCCCCCCGGACAGGGGAAGCCCCAGCATTTT. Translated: CASSFSPPGQGKPQHF.

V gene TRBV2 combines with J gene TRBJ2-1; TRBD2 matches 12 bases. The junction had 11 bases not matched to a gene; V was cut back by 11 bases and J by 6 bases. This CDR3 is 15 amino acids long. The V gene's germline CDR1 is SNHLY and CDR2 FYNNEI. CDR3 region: CALPTTSGGFNEQFF. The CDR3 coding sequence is TGTGCCCTCCCTACAACTAGCGGGGGGTTCAATGAGCAGTTCTTC.

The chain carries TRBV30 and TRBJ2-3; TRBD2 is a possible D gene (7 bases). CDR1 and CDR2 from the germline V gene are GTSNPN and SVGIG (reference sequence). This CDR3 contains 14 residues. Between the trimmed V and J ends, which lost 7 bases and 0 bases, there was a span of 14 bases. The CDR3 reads CASIGGGSTDTQYF. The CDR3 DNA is TGTGCCTCCATAGGGGGGGGGAGCACAGATACGCAGTATTTT.

The CDR3 DNA follows: TGTGCCAGCAGTCCCTATGGGGGGACTGGGCAGCCCCAGCATTTT. As protein: CASSPYGGTGQPQHF. The chain uses TRBV6-5 and TRBJ1-5; D is perhaps TRBD1 (5 bases). The CDR3 is 15 residues long. The V gene's germline CDR1 is MNHEY and CDR2 SVGAGI. The ends were cut back, 5 bases at V and 7 bases at J, with 18 bases in the middle.

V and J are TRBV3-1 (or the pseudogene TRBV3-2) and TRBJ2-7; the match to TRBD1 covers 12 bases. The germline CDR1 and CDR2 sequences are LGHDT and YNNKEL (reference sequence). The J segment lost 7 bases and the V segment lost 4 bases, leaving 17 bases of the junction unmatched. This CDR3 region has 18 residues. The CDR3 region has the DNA TGTGCCAGCAGCCCAGACCCTTACGAGGGACAGGGGGCGCGGGAGCAGTACTTC. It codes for CASSPDPYEGQGAREQYF.

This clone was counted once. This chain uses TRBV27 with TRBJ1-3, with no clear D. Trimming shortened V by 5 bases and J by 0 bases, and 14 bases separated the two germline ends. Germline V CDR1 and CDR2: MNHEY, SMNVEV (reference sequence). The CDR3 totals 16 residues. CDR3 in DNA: TGTGCCAGCAGTAGGTTTGGCGGATACTCTGGAAACACCATATATTTT. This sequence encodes CASSRFGGYSGNTIYF.